This record looks at one T cell receptor (beta chain) sequence and its context. Its antigen remains unidentified. These data belong to a study of shared clonotypes between healthy human individuals. Germline V gene lookup returns CDR1 KGHSH and CDR2 LQKENI. The CDR3 totals 15 residues. The ends lost 4 bases at V and 7 bases at J; junction bases unmatched: 8. General study points: As a rule, naive subsets had a larger estimated richness than memory subsets.

Data came from immunoSEQ multiplex PCR; TCRdb stores just in-frame clones and leaves some out. The repertoire consists of about 1 million clones, with about 76% occurring once and the leading ten covering less than 1.5%. The TCR originated in a man in his late teens or twenties in good health. This sequence joins TRBV18 and TRBJ2-1; 9 bases agree with TRBD1. Material: memory CD4+ T cells sorted from blood. As for subset: CD45RA-negative fraction. CDR3 sequence (DNA): TGTGCCAGCTCACAGACAGGGGGTGGGACAAATGAGCAGTTCTTC. Protein sequence: CASSQTGGGTNEQFF. The full variable domain, completed using reference TRBV18 and TRBJ2-1, is NAGVMQNPRHLVRRRGQEARLRCSPMKGHSHVYWYRQLPEEGLKFMVYLQKENIIDESGMPKERFSAEFPKEGPSILRIQQVVRGDSAAYFCASSQTGGGTNEQFFGPGTRLTVL.